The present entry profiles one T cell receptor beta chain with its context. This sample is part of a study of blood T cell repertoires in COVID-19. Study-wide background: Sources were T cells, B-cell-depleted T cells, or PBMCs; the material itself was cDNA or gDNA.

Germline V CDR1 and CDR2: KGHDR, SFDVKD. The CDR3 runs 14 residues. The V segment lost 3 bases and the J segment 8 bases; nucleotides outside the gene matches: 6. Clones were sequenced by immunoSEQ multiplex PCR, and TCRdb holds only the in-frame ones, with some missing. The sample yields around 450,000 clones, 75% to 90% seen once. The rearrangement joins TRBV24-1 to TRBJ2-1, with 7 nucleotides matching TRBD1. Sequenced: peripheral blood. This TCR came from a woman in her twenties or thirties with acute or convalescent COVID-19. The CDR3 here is CATSDLGTDHEQFF. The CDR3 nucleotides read TGTGCCACCAGTGATCTGGGGACAGATCATGAGCAGTTCTTC.